These T cell receptor beta chains were read from a single sample in a study of blood T cell repertoires in COVID-19. Assay used: immunoSEQ multiplex PCR; TCRdb lists only in-frame clones, some missing. The sample holds approximately 290,000 clones, approximately 85% seen once. Material: peripheral blood. Receptor source: a human donor with COVID-19, enrolled during active disease. The donor label of this sample is uncertain. Each CDR3 is given without its conserved first and last residue.

V: TRBV2
CDR3: ASSVVQGHYGYT

V: TRBV5-1
CDR3: ASSPGTESNYGYT

V: TRBV28
CDR3: ASRTGVFQPQH

V: TRBV7-7
CDR3: ASSLGQQAGNEQF

V: TRBV15
CDR3: ATSRATDANEKLF

V: TRBV7-2
CDR3: ASSLLGDVGGTEAF

V: TRBV19
CDR3: ASTTGSTDTQY

V: TRBV5-1
CDR3: ASSLGGDPRLSPLH

V: TRBV13
CDR3: ASSLPPRGLNYGYT

V: TRBV7-3
CDR3: ASSLQGSNTEAF

V: TRBV5-5
CDR3: ASSLQGTDTQY

V: TRBV28
CDR3: ASSHTGQGILSYNEQF

V: TRBV10-3
CDR3: AISEQGPVNTQY

V: TRBV7-2
CDR3: ASRQTSGRADTQY

V: TRBV10-3
CDR3: AITPDREKDGYT

V: TRBV5-4
CDR3: ASSFGGGTVNTEAF

V: TRBV5-8
CDR3: ASSLARETQY